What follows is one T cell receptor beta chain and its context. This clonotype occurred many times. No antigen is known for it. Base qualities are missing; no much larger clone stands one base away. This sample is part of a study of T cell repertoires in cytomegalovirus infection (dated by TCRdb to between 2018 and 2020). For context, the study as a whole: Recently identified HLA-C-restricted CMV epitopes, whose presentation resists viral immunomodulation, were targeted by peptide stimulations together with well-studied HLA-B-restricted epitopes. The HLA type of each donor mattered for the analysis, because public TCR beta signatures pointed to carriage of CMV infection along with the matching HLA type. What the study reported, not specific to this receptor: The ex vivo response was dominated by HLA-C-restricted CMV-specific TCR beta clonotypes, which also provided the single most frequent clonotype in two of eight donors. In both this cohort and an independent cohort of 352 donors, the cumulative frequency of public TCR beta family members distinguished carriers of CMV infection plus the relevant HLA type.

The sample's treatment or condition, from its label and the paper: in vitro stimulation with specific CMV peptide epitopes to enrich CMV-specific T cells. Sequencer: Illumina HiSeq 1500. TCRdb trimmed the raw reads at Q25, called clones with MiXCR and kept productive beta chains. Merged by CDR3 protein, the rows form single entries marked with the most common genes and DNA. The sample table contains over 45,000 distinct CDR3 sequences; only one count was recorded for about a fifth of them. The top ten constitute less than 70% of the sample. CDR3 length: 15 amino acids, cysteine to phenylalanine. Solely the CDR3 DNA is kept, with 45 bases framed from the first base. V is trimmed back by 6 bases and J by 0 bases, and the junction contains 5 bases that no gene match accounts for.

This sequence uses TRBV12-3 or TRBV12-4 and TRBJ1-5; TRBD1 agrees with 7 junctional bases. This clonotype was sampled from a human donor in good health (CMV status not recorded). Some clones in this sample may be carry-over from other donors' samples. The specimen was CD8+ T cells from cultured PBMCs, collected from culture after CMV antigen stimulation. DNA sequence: TGTGCCAGCAGGTTGACAGGGAATAGCAATCAGCCCCAGCATTTT. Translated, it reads CASRLTGNSNQPQHF.